This TCR beta chain was observed in a study of cytomegalovirus exposure and HLA in healthy donors. Germline CDR1 and CDR2: SGHAT and FQNNGV. CDR3 length equals 15 residues. The V and J ends lost 5 bases and 2 bases, in that order; junction bases with no gene match: 4. 60 Vbeta and 13 Jbeta primers were used in PCR. Repertoires were generated with immunoSEQ multiplex PCR, while TCRdb's copy carries only in-frame clones and drops some. The repertoire holds 200,000 or so clones, with approximately 80% as singletons. The receptor was derived from a male donor in good health and CMV-seronegative. This chain links TRBV11-2 with TRBJ2-5, with 11 bases that match TRBD2. The specimen was PBMCs. For the CDR3, the DNA is TGTGCCAGCAGCCGTAGGACTAGCGGGCAAGAGACCCAGTACTTC. Its translation: CASSRRTSGQETQYF.